The source of this TCR beta chain is a study of blood T cell repertoires in COVID-19 (dated by TCRdb to about 2020). Looking at the study overall: Collaborator samples came from the United States, Italy and Spain and covered acute and convalescent phases of COVID-19. The repertoires were made available in a free public database intended to serve as a resource for research on the immune response to SARS-CoV-2. Deeply sampled blood TCRbeta repertoires from subjects exposed to, actively infected with, or recovered from COVID-19 were included in the dataset. Where available, HLA class I and class II types were taken from metadata supplied by the sample provider and were not determined by assay-based typing. The sample metadata nearly always contained a de-identified subject ID, COVID-19 status, age in years and sex. The prospective study material was composed of cDNA or gDNA derived from T cells, B-cell-depleted T cells, or PBMCs. The samples were drawn from two sources: the first 160 participants of the ongoing ImmuneRACE study, and approximately 1,300 subjects contributed by 6 global collaborators.

TCRbeta CDR3 regions were amplified from genomic DNA using the immunoSEQ Assay, a bias-controlled multiplex PCR. In the paper's pipeline: The number of nucleated cells in each sample was estimated from the amplification of reference gene primers within the assay. Sequence reads were collapsed and filtered to measure the absolute abundance of every unique TCRbeta CDR3 rearrangement. For each sample, productive Simpson clonality was calculated as the square root of Simpson's diversity index over productive rearrangements. TCRdb stores this immuneACCESS table with in-frame sequences only. Part of the clones is absent; in the studies checked, under half of the shortfall reflects unresolved V genes, and no reason is known for the rest. Clone size and V and J calls were adopted from that table, with D and trimming inferred from the DNA. A total of 200,000 to 250,000 clones appear in this sample, roughly 85% of them only once. More than 2% of the sample belongs to the ten largest clones.

The junction carries 22 bases between V and J, which are trimmed by 4 bases and 7 bases respectively. Reading the germline V gene gives CDR1 LGHNA and CDR2 YSLEER. The CDR3 runs 16 amino acids, cysteine and phenylalanine included. The sequence is cut down to CDR3 DNA, 48 bases in frame from base 1. Details on this clone: Its antigen is unknown. The input lacks base qualities; no much larger clone sits a single base away.

On the study overall, not on this receptor specifically: Clinical and demographic metadata were provided uncurated, with the amount varying by source and participant.

One collaborating source in Seattle enrolled patients during active infection and followed them longitudinally through the course of disease. Whole blood was collected in K2EDTA tubes by collaborating institutions according to the institutions' own protocols. For TCRbeta analysis, collaborator samples were shipped as frozen whole blood, as isolated PBMCs, or as DNA extracted from either sample type. Source material: peripheral blood. The receptor comes from a woman aged 70 to 79 with COVID-19, enrolled during active disease. Recombination joined TRBV4-3 with TRBJ1-2; the D gene is perhaps TRBD1, from 6 matching bases. The nucleotide sequence is TGCGCCAGCAGCCTCGCCCTAAGTCGGGACAAGATTGGCTACACCTTC. Protein translation: CASSLALSRDKIGYTF.